The rows below give T cell receptor beta chains drawn from one sample of a study of Graves' ophthalmopathy and Graves' hyperthyroidism. TCRdb called the multiplex PCR reads again in MiXCR, with one record for every CDR3 protein. The top ten clones hold roughly 3.2% of a sample with some 410,000 distinct CDR3 sequences, approximately 21% of them seen once. The sample consisted of peripheral blood. The receptors come from a woman under 30 with stable Graves' hyperthyroidism. Both conserved end residues are part of each CDR3. D genes are given only for firm matches. For some rows the clone size is stated as once, few or many, or as a class when expanded; others skip it.

clone_size,cdr3_length,j_call,d_call,v_call,cdr3_nt,cdr3_aa
many,15,TRBJ2-5,NA,TRBV5-1,TGCGCCAGCAGCCTCTTTGGCTCGAGTCAAGAGACCCAGTACTTC,CASSLFGSSQETQYF
NA,14,TRBJ2-7,NA,TRBV27,TGTGCCAGCAGTTCAGGGCAGGCCTACTTCGAGCAGTACTTC,CASSSGQAYFEQYF
many,13,TRBJ2-7,NA,TRBV6-1,TGTGCCAGCAGTGAATTTATCAGTTACGAGCAGTACTTC,CASSEFISYEQYF
NA,13,TRBJ1-2,TRBD1,TRBV6-1,TGTGCCAGCAGCGGGACAGGGGGCATGGGCTACACCTTC,CASSGTGGMGYTF
NA,14,TRBJ2-2,TRBD2,TRBV27,TGTGCCAGCGGAGGTAGCGGGAGCCCCGGGGAGCTGTTTTTT,CASGGSGSPGELFF
few,15,TRBJ2-7,NA,TRBV6-1,TGTGCCAGCAGTGAAGGACAGCTAAAAAGAGTGTGGCAGTACTTC,CASSEGQLKRVWQYF
few,17,TRBJ2-2,NA,TRBV6-5,TGTGCCAGCAGTTATCATTCCGGGGGTTCGAACACCGGGGAGCTGTTTTTT,CASSYHSGGSNTGELFF
many,14,TRBJ2-7,TRBD1,TRBV7-2,TGTGCCAGCAGCTTCACAGGGGGTACCTACGAGCAGTACTTC,CASSFTGGTYEQYF
many,15,TRBJ2-7,TRBD2,TRBV7-9,TGTGCCAGCAGCCGCAGGGTAGCGGGACACTACGAGCAGTACTTC,CASSRRVAGHYEQYF
many,14,TRBJ2-2,NA,TRBV11-3,TGTGCCAGCAGCTTAGTGAGCAACACCGGGGAGCTGTTTTTT,CASSLVSNTGELFF
many,13,TRBJ1-2,NA,TRBV28,TGTGCCAGCAGTGCTACCCCTATGATGGGCTACACCTTC,CASSATPMMGYTF
many,14,TRBJ2-2,NA,TRBV20-1,TGCAGTGCCAAAGCCTTAGCGGACACCGGGGAGCTGTTTTTT,CSAKALADTGELFF
many,14,TRBJ1-1,NA,TRBV10-3,TGTGCCATCAGTGTGAGGGGAGGGGACACTGAAGCTTTCTTT,CAISVRGGDTEAFF
NA,15,TRBJ2-7,TRBD1,TRBV2,TGTGCCAGCAGCCAACAGGGGGCTGCCGGGGACGAGCAGTACTTC,CASSQQGAAGDEQYF
many,16,TRBJ2-5,NA,TRBV7-6,TGTGCCAGCAGCTTAGCAATGTTGCAGGGTGCAGAGACCCAGTACTTC,CASSLAMLQGAETQYF
many,15,TRBJ2-7,TRBD1,TRBV28,TGTGCCAGCAGTCCCCCGGGACAGGGGGCCTACGAGCAGTACTTC,CASSPPGQGAYEQYF
NA,17,TRBJ2-1,NA,TRBV12-3/TRBV12-4,TGTGCCAGCAGTTTAGTAGCTTGGGGGTTCTCCTACAATGAGCAGTTCTTC,CASSLVAWGFSYNEQFF
NA,12,TRBJ1-2,NA,TRBV30,TGTGCCTGGACGTTAGGGCACTATGGCTACACCTTC,CAWTLGHYGYTF
many,13,TRBJ1-2,TRBD1,TRBV6-5,TGTGCCAGCAGTTACCAGACAGGGGATGGCTACACCTTC,CASSYQTGDGYTF
many,15,TRBJ2-5,NA,TRBV13,TGTGCCAGCAGCCCGTACGCAGGGGACGCGGAGACCCAGTACTTC,CASSPYAGDAETQYF
many,20,TRBJ2-2,TRBD1,TRBV12-5,TGTGCTAGTGGTTTGGTACTGTCGGGACAGAGGACGAGGAACACCGGGGAGCTGTTTTTT,CASGLVLSGQRTRNTGELFF
many,18,TRBJ2-5,TRBD2,TRBV6-5,TGTGCCAGCAGCACGACCTATAGCGGGAGGGCCGGGTTTAAGACCCAGTACTTC,CASSTTYSGRAGFKTQYF
many,13,TRBJ2-7,NA,TRBV29-1,TGCAGCGTTTCGGGCAGGGCCTCCTACGAGCAGTACTTC,CSVSGRASYEQYF
many,15,TRBJ1-1,TRBD1,TRBV5-1,TGCGCCAGCAGCTTGGAATCCAGGGGGCATGATGAAGCTTTCTTT,CASSLESRGHDEAFF
many,15,TRBJ2-7,NA,TRBV24-1,TGTGCCACCAGTCCGCCGACTAGTAAAGAGTACGAGCAGTACTTC,CATSPPTSKEYEQYF
many,9,TRBJ2-2,NA,TRBV5-1,TGCGCCACCACCGGGGAGCTGTTTTTT,CATTGELFF
NA,12,TRBJ1-5,TRBD1,TRBV12-3/TRBV12-4,TGTGCCAGCACTCAGGGGGACCAGCCCCAGCATTTT,CASTQGDQPQHF
many,15,TRBJ2-5,NA,TRBV7-9,TGTGCCAGCAGCTTGGGGGCTTTAGGCAAAGAGACCCAGTACTTC,CASSLGALGKETQYF
many,14,TRBJ2-7,NA,TRBV28,TGTGCCAGCAGTCCAGGGGGACTCCGTTACGAGCAGTACTTC,CASSPGGLRYEQYF
many,15,TRBJ1-5,TRBD1,TRBV6-2/TRBV6-3,TGTGCCAGCAGTAAGGACAGGGGGCTTTTTGAGCCCCAGCATTTT,CASSKDRGLFEPQHF
many,16,TRBJ2-7,TRBD2,TRBV11-2,TGTGCCAGCAGCCAGGGAAGGGGACTAGCTAAAGGCGAGCAGTACTTC,CASSQGRGLAKGEQYF
few,17,TRBJ2-2,NA,TRBV27,TGTGCCAGCAGTACCCTCCCGGGCCTAGTTGGTCCCGGGGAGCTGTTTTTT,CASSTLPGLVGPGELFF
many,11,TRBJ2-7,NA,TRBV20-1,TGCAGTGCCAGGGATGCCTACGAGCAGTACTTC,CSARDAYEQYF
NA,14,TRBJ1-2,NA,TRBV6-1,TGTGCCGCGCGGGTCTCCCAGCGGGTCTATGGCTACACCTTC,CAARVSQRVYGYTF
many,15,TRBJ2-5,TRBD1,TRBV6-1,TGTGCCAGCAGCTCTCCCGACAGGGTCGGGGAGACCCAGTACTTC,CASSSPDRVGETQYF
many,14,TRBJ2-5,NA,TRBV7-2,TGTGCCAGCAAAGGACTGGACTACCAAGAGACCCAGTACTTC,CASKGLDYQETQYF
many,15,TRBJ2-7,NA,TRBV2,TGTGCCAGCAGCGCTCTAGCGACTGTGACCTTCGGGCAGTACTTC,CASSALATVTFGQYF
many,16,TRBJ1-1,NA,TRBV20-1,TGCAGTGCTAGAGATCCCTATTTGAACAGGGCCACTGAAGCTTTCTTT,CSARDPYLNRATEAFF
NA,15,TRBJ1-1,NA,TRBV12-3/TRBV12-4,TGTGCCAGCAGTCCCCGCGGGGGCCCTCCCTTTGAAGCTTTCTTT,CASSPRGGPPFEAFF
many,14,TRBJ2-5,TRBD1,TRBV25-1,TGTGCCAGCAGAAAGGCAGGGGGCGAAGAGACCCAGTACTTC,CASRKAGGEETQYF
NA,16,TRBJ1-1,NA,TRBV12-3/TRBV12-4,TGTGCCAGCAGTTTCTTGACGCTGGAAGGGGTCACTGAAGCTTTCTTT,CASSFLTLEGVTEAFF
many,13,TRBJ2-7,TRBD2,TRBV7-3,TGTGCCAGCAGCCCGGCGGGGGGCTCGGAGCAGTACTTC,CASSPAGGSEQYF
many,16,TRBJ1-2,TRBD1,TRBV5-4,TGTGCCAGCAGCTTAGACCCGGGACAGCGGTTGAAGGGCTACACCTTC,CASSLDPGQRLKGYTF
many,14,TRBJ1-5,NA,TRBV11-2,TGTGCCAGCAGCTTATCGATGGGAGGTCAGCCCCAGCATTTT,CASSLSMGGQPQHF
NA,18,TRBJ2-5,TRBD2,TRBV11-2,TGTGCCAGCAGCTTACGAAACTGGGAGCGGGGGGGTCAAGAGACCCAGTACTTC,CASSLRNWERGGQETQYF
NA,14,TRBJ1-2,NA,TRBV6-5,TGTGCCAGCAGTTACTCGAGTGCCCAGGGTGACTACACCTTC,CASSYSSAQGDYTF
NA,16,TRBJ1-1,NA,TRBV6-5,TGTGCCAGCAGCCCACTCGAGAGGGAGTTAGACACTGAAGCTTTCTTT,CASSPLERELDTEAFF
many,16,TRBJ2-7,NA,TRBV11-2,TGTGCCAGCAGCTTAGAGGCAGGGGAGGGCTCCTACGAGCAGTACTTC,CASSLEAGEGSYEQYF
many,18,TRBJ2-7,TRBD2,TRBV12-3/TRBV12-4,TGTGCCAGCAGTCGACTAGCGGGAGGGTTCTTAGGGCCGGGCGAGCAGTACTTC,CASSRLAGGFLGPGEQYF
NA,15,TRBJ1-3,NA,TRBV2,TGTGCCAGCAGTGAAGACGGGAACTCTGGAAACACCATATATTTT,CASSEDGNSGNTIYF